This T cell receptor beta chain is from a study of T cells in Graves' hyperthyroidism and ophthalmopathy. The CDR3 contains 13 residues. The V and J ends lost 7 bases and 0 bases respectively, with 9 bases between them. RNA transcripts provided the source from which TCR beta CDR3 regions were amplified. RT-PCR in the first round (using the HTBI primer set) targeted the TCR CDR3. TCRdb reprocessed the multiplex PCR reads via MiXCR and lists one record per CDR3 protein. The table includes hundreds of thousands of distinct CDR3 sequences, nearly 45% detected once. This clonotype has more than one count but fewer than ten.

The chain employs TRBV12-3 or TRBV12-4 and TRBJ2-5; TRBD1 is a possible D gene (5 bases). This TCR was recovered from an adult man with Graves' disease, either hyperthyroidism or ophthalmopathy (not recorded which). Sequenced sample: peripheral blood or thyroid tissue (not recorded which). As DNA, the CDR3 is TGTGCCAGCACCTGGGGCAACCAAGAGACCCAGTACTTC. Its translation: CASTWGNQETQYF.